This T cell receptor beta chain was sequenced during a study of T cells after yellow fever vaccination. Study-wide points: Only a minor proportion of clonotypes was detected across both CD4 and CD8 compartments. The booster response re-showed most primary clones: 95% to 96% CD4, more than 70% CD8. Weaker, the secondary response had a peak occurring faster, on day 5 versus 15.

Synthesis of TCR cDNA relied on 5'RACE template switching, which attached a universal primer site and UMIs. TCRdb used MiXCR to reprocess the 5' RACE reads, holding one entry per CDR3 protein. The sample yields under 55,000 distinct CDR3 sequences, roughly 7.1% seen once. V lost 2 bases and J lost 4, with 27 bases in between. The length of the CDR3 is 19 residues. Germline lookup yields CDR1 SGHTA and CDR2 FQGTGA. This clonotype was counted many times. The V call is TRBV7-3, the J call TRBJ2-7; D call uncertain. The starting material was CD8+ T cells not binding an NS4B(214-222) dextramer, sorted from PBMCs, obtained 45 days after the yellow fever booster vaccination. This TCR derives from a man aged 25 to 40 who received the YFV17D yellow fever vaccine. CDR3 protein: CASSLESNAALSSGYEQYF. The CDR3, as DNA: TGTGCCAGCAGCTTAGAAAGTAATGCGGCACTGAGCTCTGGGTACGAGCAGTACTTC.